This is a list of T cell receptor beta chains from one sample in a study of blood T cell repertoires in COVID-19. The data were produced by immunoSEQ multiplex PCR, yet TCRdb's version contains in-frame clones alone and is incomplete. Of 100,000 to 150,000 clones in the sample, approximately 84% were seen once. Sequencing was performed on peripheral blood. These receptors originate from a woman aged 60-75 years with acute or convalescent COVID-19. Each CDR3 is given without its conserved first and last residue.

J	V	CDR3
TRBJ1-6	TRBV6-5	ASSWGQSNSPLH
TRBJ1-2	TRBV25-1	ASSETGDYGYT
TRBJ1-2	TRBV7-3	ASSSGQNYGYT
TRBJ2-5	TRBV21-1	ASRRTSIETQY
TRBJ1-3	TRBV3-1/TRBV3-2	ASSQVGTGAGNTIY
TRBJ2-4	TRBV6-5	ASSYDGELQY
TRBJ2-2	TRBV9	ASSYSSGDGRRELF
TRBJ1-2	TRBV14	ASSQTDRGNGYT
TRBJ1-5	TRBV10-3	AISEGTLNQPQH
TRBJ2-2	TRBV24-1	ATSAPPGTRGLGTGELF
TRBJ2-5	TRBV28	ASWPTTGAETQY
TRBJ1-2	TRBV11-2	ASSLESGGSGYT
TRBJ1-1	TRBV4-1	ASSQYGGTGMNTEAF
TRBJ1-1	TRBV24-1	ATSDGTDTEAF
TRBJ1-3	TRBV19	ASERGSSGNTIY
TRBJ2-3	TRBV6-5	ASSYSGLAGDTQY
TRBJ1-2	TRBV7-8	ASSLVLGQGSYGYT
TRBJ1-1	TRBV6-5	ASSYAGTGTEAF
TRBJ2-2	TRBV30	AWSVIDRDTGELF
TRBJ1-1	TRBV6-6	ASSLGHPNTEAF
TRBJ1-1	TRBV5-4	ASSLSGGEAF
TRBJ1-2	TRBV3-1/TRBV3-2	ASSQSQDDENT
TRBJ1-1	TRBV27	ASSRRDSAEAF
TRBJ1-2	TRBV27	ASSGISGGFLYGYT
TRBJ1-2	TRBV6-1	ASSDTGVRGYT
TRBJ1-3	TRBV12-3/TRBV12-4	ASSPGQGNTIY
TRBJ2-7	TRBV19	ASSAQGPGREEQY
TRBJ1-5	TRBV5-6	ASSPWRQIGNQPQH
TRBJ2-3	TRBV6-6	ASGFGGATDTQY
TRBJ1-2	TRBV7-8	ASSRGGGYT